A selection of T cell receptor beta chains follows, all from one sample in a study of beta chain features in type 1 diabetes. TCRdb's copy holds only in-frame clones and misses some; the assay was immunoSEQ multiplex PCR. The table has 250,000 to 300,000 clones, about 24% seen once. The sequenced sample was naive CD4+ T cells from blood. Source of these receptors: a woman aged 30 to 39 with type 1 diabetes. Each CDR3 is given with its conserved first and last residue. The order of the fields is J gene, V gene, CDR3 protein.

j_call: TRBJ2-3
v_call: TRBV29-1
cdr3_aa: CSVGGAGGPDTQYF

j_call: TRBJ2-7
v_call: TRBV28
cdr3_aa: CASRRRSPVQGSSYEQYF

j_call: TRBJ2-3
v_call: TRBV15
cdr3_aa: CATSRGFWTSGSTDTQYF

j_call: TRBJ2-3
v_call: TRBV2
cdr3_aa: CASSEDSLSTDTQYF

j_call: TRBJ1-2
v_call: TRBV5-6
cdr3_aa: CASSPGLSYGYTF

j_call: TRBJ2-7
v_call: TRBV9
cdr3_aa: CASSVNQVPFEQYF

j_call: TRBJ2-5
v_call: TRBV7-2
cdr3_aa: CASSRPGLAGETQYF

j_call: TRBJ1-2
v_call: TRBV4-2
cdr3_aa: CASSQDIVKNYGYTF

j_call: TRBJ2-7
v_call: TRBV2
cdr3_aa: CASRREYEQYF

j_call: TRBJ2-5
v_call: TRBV28
cdr3_aa: CASTTDYQETQYF

j_call: TRBJ2-7
v_call: TRBV2
cdr3_aa: CASSAEQGALGEQYF

j_call: TRBJ2-7
v_call: TRBV28
cdr3_aa: CASSLIYEQYF

j_call: TRBJ2-6
v_call: TRBV19
cdr3_aa: CASTLSGANVLTF

j_call: TRBJ2-7
v_call: TRBV7-9
cdr3_aa: CASTVPGSYEQYF

j_call: TRBJ2-2
v_call: TRBV5-6
cdr3_aa: CASSLRYGAGELFF

j_call: TRBJ2-2
v_call: TRBV2
cdr3_aa: CASNPGLITGELFF

j_call: TRBJ1-2
v_call: TRBV19
cdr3_aa: CASTHRGGGYTF

j_call: TRBJ2-1
v_call: TRBV10-3
cdr3_aa: CAIRRLAGGDEQFF

j_call: TRBJ2-1
v_call: TRBV29-1
cdr3_aa: CSVGAQVEKSEQFF